This TCR beta chain was captured by sequencing in a study of blood T cell repertoires in COVID-19. Study context: Samples came from the United States, Italy and Spain, spanning acute and convalescent COVID-19. Nucleic acid was either cDNA or gDNA, and it came from T cells, B-cell-depleted T cells, or PBMCs.

As handled by the study authors: Counts of nucleated cells, estimated from reference gene primer amplification, were obtained. Sequencing used immunoSEQ multiplex PCR; TCRdb keeps in-frame clones, though not all of them. For V, J and clone size, that table is used; D and trimming come from the DNA. The sample contains some 200,000 clones, roughly 90% of which appear only once. The CDR3 totals 13 residues. CDR1 and CDR2 (germline): MNHEY, SMNVEV (reference sequence). V was cut by 2 bases and J by 2 bases, with 4 bases left in between. Material for sequencing was peripheral blood. This chain connects TRBV27 to TRBJ1-5; D remains ambiguous. The TCR originated in a woman in her forties or fifties with acute or convalescent COVID-19. CDR3 bases: TGTGCCAGCAGTTTACAGGGCAATCAGCCCCAGCATTTT. This gives the protein CASSLQGNQPQHF.